This T cell receptor (beta chain) was identified in a study of shared clonotypes between healthy human individuals. General study results and limits: With a few donors compared, around 5% of naive CD4 clonotypes were shared. The study found lower generation probabilities in non-shared clonotypes than in those shared by all four donors.

Investigators divided CD4+ cells into CD45RA+ naive and CD45RA-negative memory subsets. CDR1 MNHNY and CDR2 SVGAGI come from the germline V gene (reference sequence). The CDR3 spans 12 residues. Trimming pared 8 bases from V and 2 bases from J, leaving 7 bases between. Genomic DNA (from each subset) was split evenly across several immunoSEQ plates. Produced via immunoSEQ multiplex PCR; TCRdb's table is partial and in-frame only. This sample yields about 680,000 clones, of which around four fifths are seen a single time; around 1.8% belongs to the top ten. About this clone itself: Its target is not known.

This sequence joins TRBV6-6 and TRBJ1-5, with D unclear. This TCR was recovered from a woman aged 30 to 39 in good health. The sample consisted of memory CD4+ T cells sorted from blood. Subset defined: CD45RA-negative fraction. CDR3 in amino acids: CASSSGNQPQHF. DNA of the CDR3: TGTGCCAGCTCGTCTGGCAATCAGCCCCAGCATTTT.